The 24 T cell receptor beta chains in this list originate from one sample, sequenced in a study of blood T cell repertoires in COVID-19. Here immunoSEQ multiplex PCR was the method, and the copy in TCRdb shows in-frame clones only, minus some. This sample has 250,000 to 300,000 clones; 89% occur once, and the top ten carry 9.5% to 15%. Input material: peripheral blood. Every receptor here comes from a woman aged 60-75 years with acute or convalescent COVID-19.

This clone was seen only a few times. The chain has TRBV28 and TRBJ2-7; TRBD1 matches at 8 bases. The CDR3 is 13 amino acids. V lost 4 bases, J lost 5 bases, and 4 bases stayed unmatched. Germline-derived CDR1 and CDR2 are MDHEN and SYDVKM. The CDR3 region has the DNA TGTGCCAGCAGTTCAGGGGGCGTCAACGAGCAGTACTTC. Amino acid sequence: CASSSGGVNEQYF. Looking up the rest from reference TRBV28 and TRBJ2-7 gives the full variable domain: DVKVTQSSRYLVKRTGEKVFLECVQDMDHENMFWYRQDPGLGLRLIYFSYDVKMKEKGDIPEGYSVSREKKERFSLILESASTNQTSMYLCASSSGGVNEQYFGPGTRLTVT.

The J gene is TRBJ2-2, the V gene TRBV7-9; D is possibly TRBD1 (5 bases). Trimming removed 3 bases at V and 4 bases at J, with 9 bases between. Germline V CDR1 and CDR2: SEHNR, FQNEAQ (reference sequence). The length of the CDR3 is 14 residues. CDR3 loop: CASSLKGRTGELFF. The DNA for the CDR3 is TGTGCCAGCAGCTTGAAGGGGCGCACCGGGGAGCTGTTTTTT.

The chain links TRBV19 to TRBJ2-6; 7 nucleotides agree with TRBD2. Germline trimming cut 7 bases from V and 2 bases from J; bases unmatched to any gene: 5. The CDR3 is 15 amino acids. Germline loops: CDR1 LNHDA, CDR2 SQIVND (reference sequence). The CDR3 nucleotides read TGTGCCAGTACCTCCCGGGGGGCTGGGGCCAACGTCCTGACTTTC. Protein sequence: CASTSRGAGANVLTF.

The rearrangement links TRBV9 to TRBJ1-5, with 7 nucleotides matching TRBD1. V was clipped by 3 bases and J by 2 bases; unmatched bases: 5. The CDR3 is made up of 15 amino acids. Per germline, CDR1 SGDLS and CDR2 YYNGEE. The CDR3 DNA follows: TGTGCCAGCAGCGGACAGGGTTCGGGCAATCAGCCCCAGCATTTT. Its translation: CASSGQGSGNQPQHF.

The chain combines TRBV7-9 with TRBJ2-5; perhaps TRBD1 as D (5 bases). This CDR3 region has 12 residues. Trimming left V 7 bases short and J 4 bases short, with 10 bases between. Per the germline V gene, CDR1 is SEHNR and CDR2 is FQNEAQ (reference sequence). Here the CDR3 reads CASTWGGETQYF. The CDR3 DNA follows: TGTGCCAGCACCTGGGGCGGAGAGACCCAGTACTTC.

This sequence joins TRBV7-3 and TRBJ2-5; D is perhaps TRBD2 (6 bases). There are 14 residues in the CDR3. The germline V and J ends were trimmed by 4 bases and 3 bases, with 12 bases remaining between them. Looked up from germline, CDR1 is SGHTA and CDR2 is FQGTGA. The DNA of the CDR3 is TGTGCCAGCAGCTATACCGGGAGCAAAGAGACCCAGTACTTC. Translation gives CASSYTGSKETQYF. The full variable domain, its missing parts supplied by reference TRBV7-3 and TRBJ2-5, is GAGVSQTPSNKVTEKGKYVELRCDPISGHTALYWYRQSLGQGPEFLIYFQGTGAADDSGLPNDRFFAVRPEGSVSTLKIQRTERGDSAVYLCASSYTGSKETQYFGPGTRLLVL.

This rearrangement joins TRBV11-3 to TRBJ1-1, with D unresolved. The CDR3 loop spans 13 amino acids. The germline gives CDR1 SGHNT, CDR2 YENEEA. The V and J ends lost 8 bases and 1 base respectively, with 11 bases between them. The CDR3 spells CASGTGRNTEAFF. The CDR3 coding sequence is TGTGCCAGCGGTACCGGGAGGAACACTGAAGCTTTCTTT. The full variable domain, completed using reference TRBV11-3 and TRBJ1-1, is EAGVVQSPRYKIIEKKQPVAFWCNPISGHNTLYWYLQNLGQGPELLIRYENEEAVDDSQLPKDRFSAERLKGVDSTLKIQPAELGDSAVYLCASGTGRNTEAFFGQGTRLTVV.

V usage is TRBV27 and J usage is TRBJ1-5; maybe TRBD1 (5 bases). Trimming cost V 6 bases and J 2 bases, with 14 bases left between them. This CDR3 region has 15 residues. Germline assignment: CDR1 MNHEY and CDR2 SMNVEV (reference sequence). CDR3 sequence (DNA): TGTGCCAGCAGCCGGCAGGGTCTCGGCAATCAGCCCCAGCATTTT. Translation gives CASSRQGLGNQPQHF.

The J gene is TRBJ2-2, the V gene TRBV28; 7 bases fit TRBD1. Germline V gene sequence: CDR1 MDHEN, CDR2 SYDVKM. The CDR3 consists of 15 residues. V was clipped by 3 bases and J by 7 bases; unmatched bases: 8. In DNA, the CDR3 is TGTGCCAGCAGTTTGAAACCAGGGGGTGACGGGGAGCTGTTTTTT. This encodes CASSLKPGGDGELFF.

This clone was recorded only once. V usage is TRBV11-2 and J usage is TRBJ2-1, with 10 bases matching TRBD2. The J segment lost 3 bases and the V segment lost 5 bases, leaving 13 bases of the junction unmatched. The CDR3 contains 18 residues. The germline V gene has CDR1 SGHAT and CDR2 FQNNGV. The CDR3: CASSTQKVAGGLYNEQFF. DNA of the CDR3: TGTGCCAGCAGCACCCAGAAGGTAGCGGGAGGCCTCTACAATGAGCAGTTCTTC.

The rearrangement uses TRBV5-5 and TRBJ2-1; D gene ambiguous. The germline V gene encodes CDR1 SGHKS and CDR2 YYEKEE (reference sequence). CDR3 length: 14 amino acids. Trimming shortened V by 5 bases and J by 0 bases, and 9 bases separated the two germline ends. CDR3 DNA: TGTGCCAGCAGTTCAGGTAGCTCCTACAATGAGCAGTTCTTC. Protein product: CASSSGSSYNEQFF.

J is TRBJ2-1 and V is TRBV5-1, with D perhaps TRBD1 (6 bases). Germline V gives CDR1 SGHRS, CDR2 YFSETQ. The CDR3 sequence is 14 residues long. Trimming removed 4 bases from V and 2 bases from J, with 10 bases in between. CDR3 nucleotide sequence: TGCGCCAGCAGCCCGGACAGACCCTACAATGAGCAGTTCTTC. This codes for CASSPDRPYNEQFF.

The chain recombines TRBV15 with TRBJ1-5; the D gene is possibly TRBD1 (6 bases). The CDR3 totals 15 residues. Trimming removed 1 base at V and 4 bases at J, with 11 bases between. Germline loops: CDR1 LNHNV, CDR2 YYDKDF (reference sequence). CDR3 sequence: CATSRVTGVNQPQHF. CDR3 sequence (DNA): TGTGCCACCAGCAGAGTGACAGGAGTTAATCAGCCCCAGCATTTT.

This clone was seen once. The chain joins TRBV5-1 to TRBJ1-1; D is undetermined. This CDR3 is built from 13 residues. Per germline, CDR1 SGHRS and CDR2 YFSETQ. With 1 base removed from V and 1 base from J, the gap between germline ends came to 5 bases. CDR3 in amino acids: CASSLKRNTEAFF. In DNA, the CDR3 is TGCGCCAGCAGCTTGAAGAGGAACACTGAAGCTTTCTTT. The full variable domain, in which reference TRBV5-1 and TRBJ1-1 provide the parts outside the CDR3, is KAGVTQTPRYLIKTRGQQVTLSCSPISGHRSVSWYQQTPGQGLQFLFEYFSETQRNKGNFPGRFSGRQFSNSRSEMNVSTLELGDSALYLCASSLKRNTEAFFGQGTRLTVV.

The chain recombines TRBV28 with TRBJ1-5, with D maybe TRBD1 (6 bases). The CDR3 loop spans 15 amino acids. Germline CDR1 and CDR2: MDHEN and SYDVKM. V lost 8 bases, J lost 3 bases, and 17 bases lay in between. The CDR3 here is CASCDRTDLNQPQHF. CDR3 nucleotides: TGTGCCAGCTGCGATAGGACAGATCTCAATCAGCCCCAGCATTTT.

This chain joins TRBV7-8 and TRBJ2-2; weak D call: TRBD2 (5 bases). Germline V CDR1 and CDR2: SGHVS, FQNEAQ. Trimming took off 5 bases at V and 5 bases at J, with 9 bases between the two ends. The CDR3 extends over 13 amino acids. CDR3 DNA sequence: TGTGCCAGCAGCCTGAGGGAGACCGGGGAGCTGTTTTTT. It encodes CASSLRETGELFF.

The V call is TRBV28, the J call TRBJ2-5; tentatively, D is TRBD1 (6 bases). V was shortened by 5 bases and J by 5 bases, with 18 bases between the two germline ends. Germline assignment: CDR1 MDHEN and CDR2 SYDVKM. This CDR3 is 15 amino acids long. The CDR3 sequence is CASSRLEGVVETQYF. Written as DNA, the CDR3 is TGTGCCAGCAGTCGATTAGAGGGGGTAGTTGAGACCCAGTACTTC.

The genes are TRBV5-4 and TRBJ2-1; TRBD2 agrees at 8 bases. CDR1 is SGHNT and CDR2 is YYREEE in the germline V gene (reference sequence). The CDR3 totals 16 residues. V shed 1 base, J shed 0 bases, and the junction held 3 bases outside the gene matches. The CDR3 DNA is TGTGCCAGCAGCTTGCGCAGCGGGGGCTCCTACAATGAGCAGTTCTTC. This sequence encodes CASSLRSGGSYNEQFF.

This rearrangement joins TRBV7-9 to TRBJ2-1; a possible D gene is TRBD1 (5 bases). The V gene lost 5 bases and the J gene lost 8 bases, with 7 bases spanning the gap. This CDR3 has 11 amino acids. From germline, CDR1 is SEHNR and CDR2 FQNEAQ (reference sequence). The CDR3 DNA reads TGTGCCAGCAGCCCAGGGTATGAGCAGTTCTTC. Protein product: CASSPGYEQFF.

This clone appeared once. The chain employs TRBV5-1 and TRBJ2-1; 16 bases agree with TRBD2. V trimming: 5 bases; J trimming: 7 bases; junction bases outside the gene matches: 12. This CDR3 has 18 amino acids. CDR1 and CDR2 from the germline V gene are SGHRS and YFSETQ. The CDR3 region has the DNA TGCGCCAGCAGTCGGGGACTAGCGGGAGGGCCCGACGGGAATGAGCAGTTCTTC. Its translation is CASSRGLAGGPDGNEQFF.

This sequence joins TRBV28 and TRBJ1-2; TRBD1 matches at 9 bases. The CDR3 is 15 residues long. CDR1 is MDHEN, CDR2 SYDVKM, per germline. V lost 2 bases and J lost 8; bases outside the gene matches: 9. CDR3: CASSLAGTGRGGYTF. In DNA form, the CDR3 reads TGTGCCAGCAGTTTAGCCGGGACAGGGCGAGGGGGCTACACCTTC.

This chain's CDR3 is CASSLAGGANTEAFF. CDR3 DNA: TGTGCCAGCAGTCTGGCAGGGGGAGCGAACACTGAAGCTTTCTTT. The chain uses TRBV6-2 or TRBV6-3 and TRBJ1-1; 7 bases align to TRBD1. V trimming: 5 bases; J trimming: 1 base; junction bases outside the gene matches: 7. CDR3 length: 15 residues. Germline V gene sequence: CDR1 MNHEY, CDR2 SVGEGT.

This chain joins TRBV24-1 and TRBJ2-1; 10 bases fit TRBD2. The germline V gene has CDR1 KGHDR and CDR2 SFDVKD. The J segment lost 7 bases and the V segment lost 3 bases, leaving 14 bases of the junction unmatched. There are 18 residues in the CDR3. The CDR3 bases are TGTGCCACCAGTGATGCAGATTATCCTAGCGGGAGTGGTAATGAGCAGTTCTTC. As protein: CATSDADYPSGSGNEQFF.

The CDR3 coding sequence is TGCGCCAGCAGTCTCGGACTAGCAGGCTCCTACAATGAGCAGTTCTTC. It is translated as CASSLGLAGSYNEQFF. This chain joins TRBV4-1 and TRBJ2-1; 8 bases match TRBD2. The CDR3 sequence is 16 residues long. The germline V gene encodes CDR1 MGHRA and CDR2 YSYEKL. J gave up 0 bases and V 6 bases, and 7 bases lay outside the gene matches.